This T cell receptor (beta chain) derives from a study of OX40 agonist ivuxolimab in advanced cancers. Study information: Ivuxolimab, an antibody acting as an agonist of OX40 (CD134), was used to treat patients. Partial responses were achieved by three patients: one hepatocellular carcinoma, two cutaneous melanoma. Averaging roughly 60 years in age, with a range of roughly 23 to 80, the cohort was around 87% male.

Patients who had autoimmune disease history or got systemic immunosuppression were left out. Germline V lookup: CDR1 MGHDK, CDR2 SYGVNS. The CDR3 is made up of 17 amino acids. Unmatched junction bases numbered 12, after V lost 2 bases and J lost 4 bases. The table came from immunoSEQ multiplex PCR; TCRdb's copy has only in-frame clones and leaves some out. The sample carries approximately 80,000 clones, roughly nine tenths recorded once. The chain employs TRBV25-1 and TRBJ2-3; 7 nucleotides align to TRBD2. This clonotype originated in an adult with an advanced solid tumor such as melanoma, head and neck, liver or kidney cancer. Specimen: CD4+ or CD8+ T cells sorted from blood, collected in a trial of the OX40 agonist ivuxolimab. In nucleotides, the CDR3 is TGTGCCAGCAGTGAACCCCTGGCTGGCGGGAGCGCAGATACGCAGTATTTT. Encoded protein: CASSEPLAGGSADTQYF.